This T cell receptor beta chain was identified during a study of shared clonotypes between healthy human individuals. The CDR3 contains 16 residues. The germline V gene has CDR1 MGHRA and CDR2 YSYEKL. With 0 bases removed from V and 3 bases from J, the gap between germline ends came to 9 bases. Sequenced by immunoSEQ multiplex PCR; TCRdb stores in-frame clones only, minus some. The sample lists about 2 million clones, approximately 94% occurring once. Selected positively for CCR7 and CD45RO-negative, naive CD8 cells excluded terminally differentiated effector memory CD45RA+ cells. Those who donated, Caucasian adults without exception, all lived in Nashville, Tennessee.

The chain carries TRBV4-1 and TRBJ1-6, with D hard to call. Sequencing used naive CD8+ T cells sorted from blood. The TCR was taken from a man younger than 35 in good health. This CDR3 is CASSQDTDHYNSPLHF. In DNA, the CDR3 is TGCGCCAGCAGCCAAGATACGGATCACTATAATTCACCCCTCCACTTT.